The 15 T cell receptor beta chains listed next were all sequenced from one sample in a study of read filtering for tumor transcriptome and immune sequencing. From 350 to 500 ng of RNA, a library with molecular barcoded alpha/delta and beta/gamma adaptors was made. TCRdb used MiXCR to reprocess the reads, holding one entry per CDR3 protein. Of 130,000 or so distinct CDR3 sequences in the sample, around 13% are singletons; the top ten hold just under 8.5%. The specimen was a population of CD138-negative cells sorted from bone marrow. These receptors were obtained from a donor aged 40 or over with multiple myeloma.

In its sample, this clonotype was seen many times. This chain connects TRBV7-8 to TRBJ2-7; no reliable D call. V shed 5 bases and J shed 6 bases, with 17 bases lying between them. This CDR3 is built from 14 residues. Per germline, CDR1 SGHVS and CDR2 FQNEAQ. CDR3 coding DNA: TGTGCCAGCAGCCCCTCGCCGCTCCCGTTCGAGCAGTACTTC. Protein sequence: CASSPSPLPFEQYF.

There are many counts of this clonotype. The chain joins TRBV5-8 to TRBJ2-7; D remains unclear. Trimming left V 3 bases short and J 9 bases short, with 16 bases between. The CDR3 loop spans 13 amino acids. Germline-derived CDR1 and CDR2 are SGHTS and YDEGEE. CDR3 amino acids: CASSSKFPMGQYF. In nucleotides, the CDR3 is TGTGCCAGCAGCTCCAAATTTCCGATGGGGCAGTACTTC. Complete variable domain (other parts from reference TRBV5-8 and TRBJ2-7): EAGVTQSPTHLIKTRGQQATLRCSPISGHTSVYWYQQALGLGLQFLLWYDEGEERNRGNFPPRFSGRQFPNYSSELNVNALELEDSALYLCASSSKFPMGQYFGPGTRLTVT.

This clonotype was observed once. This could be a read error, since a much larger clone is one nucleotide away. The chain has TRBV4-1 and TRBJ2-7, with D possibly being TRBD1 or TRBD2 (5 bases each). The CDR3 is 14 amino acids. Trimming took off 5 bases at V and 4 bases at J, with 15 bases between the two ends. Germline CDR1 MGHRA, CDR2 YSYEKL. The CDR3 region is CASSERDDLYEQYF. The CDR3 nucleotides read TGCGCCAGCAGCGAAAGGGACGACCTATACGAGCAGTACTTC.

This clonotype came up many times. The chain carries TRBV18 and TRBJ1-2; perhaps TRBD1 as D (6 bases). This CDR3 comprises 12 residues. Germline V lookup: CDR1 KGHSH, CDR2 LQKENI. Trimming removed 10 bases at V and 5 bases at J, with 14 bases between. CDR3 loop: CATSNGQYGYTF. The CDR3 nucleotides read TGTGCCACCTCGAACGGACAGTATGGCTACACCTTC.

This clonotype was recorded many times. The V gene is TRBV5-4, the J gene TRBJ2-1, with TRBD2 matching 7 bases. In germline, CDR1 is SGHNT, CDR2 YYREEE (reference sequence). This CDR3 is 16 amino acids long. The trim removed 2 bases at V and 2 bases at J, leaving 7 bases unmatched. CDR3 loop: CASSFLAGGTYNEQFF. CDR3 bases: TGTGCCAGCAGCTTCTTAGCGGGTGGGACCTACAATGAGCAGTTCTTC.

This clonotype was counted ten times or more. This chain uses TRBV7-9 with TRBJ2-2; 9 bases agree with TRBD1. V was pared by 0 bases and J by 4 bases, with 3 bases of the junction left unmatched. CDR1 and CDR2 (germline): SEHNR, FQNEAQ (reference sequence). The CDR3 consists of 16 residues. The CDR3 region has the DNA TGTGCCAGCAGCTTAGCGGGGACAGGGACCACCGGGGAGCTGTTTTTT. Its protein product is CASSLAGTGTTGELFF.

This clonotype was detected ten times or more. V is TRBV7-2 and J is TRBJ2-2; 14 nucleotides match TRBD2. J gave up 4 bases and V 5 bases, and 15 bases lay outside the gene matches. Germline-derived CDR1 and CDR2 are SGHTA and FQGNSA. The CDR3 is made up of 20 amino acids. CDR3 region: CASSLRGTGGLAGATGELFF. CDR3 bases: TGTGCCAGCAGCCTTAGAGGGACAGGGGGACTAGCGGGAGCCACCGGGGAGCTGTTTTTT.

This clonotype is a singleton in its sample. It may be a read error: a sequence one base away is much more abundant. CDR3 protein: CASASNRASNQPQHF. The CDR3 DNA is TGTGCCAGCGCTAGCAACAGGGCTAGCAATCAGCCCCAGCATTTT. This sequence joins TRBV28 and TRBJ1-5, with D perhaps matching TRBD1 (6 bases). Trimming took off 8 bases at V and 0 bases at J, with 14 bases between the two ends. The CDR3 is made up of 15 amino acids. CDR1 and CDR2 from the germline V gene are MDHEN and SYDVKM. Filled out from reference TRBV28 and TRBJ1-5, the complete variable domain reads DVKVTQSSRYLVKRTGEKVFLECVQDMDHENMFWYRQDPGLGLRLIYFSYDVKMKEKGDIPEGYSVSREKKERFSLILESASTNQTSMYLCASASNRASNQPQHFGDGTRLSIL.

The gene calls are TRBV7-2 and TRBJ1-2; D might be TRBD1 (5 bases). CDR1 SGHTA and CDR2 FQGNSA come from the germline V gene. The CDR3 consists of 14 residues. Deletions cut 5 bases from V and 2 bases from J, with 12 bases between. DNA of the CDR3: TGTGCCAGCAGCCACCCTGGGGCAAACTATGGCTACACCTTC. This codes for CASSHPGANYGYTF.

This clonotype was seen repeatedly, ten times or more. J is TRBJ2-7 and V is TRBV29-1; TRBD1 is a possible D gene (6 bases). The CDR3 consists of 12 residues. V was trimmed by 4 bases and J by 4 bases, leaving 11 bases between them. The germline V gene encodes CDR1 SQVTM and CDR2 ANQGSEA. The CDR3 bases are TGCAGCGTTGGAGGACAGATATACGAGCAGTACTTC. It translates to CSVGGQIYEQYF.

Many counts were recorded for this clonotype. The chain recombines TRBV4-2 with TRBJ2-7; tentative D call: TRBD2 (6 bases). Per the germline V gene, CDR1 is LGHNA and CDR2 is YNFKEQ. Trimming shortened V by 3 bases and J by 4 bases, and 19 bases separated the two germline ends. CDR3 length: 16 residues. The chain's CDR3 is CASSHGYVEGGYEQYF. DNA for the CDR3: TGTGCCAGCAGCCATGGATATGTGGAGGGTGGTTACGAGCAGTACTTC.

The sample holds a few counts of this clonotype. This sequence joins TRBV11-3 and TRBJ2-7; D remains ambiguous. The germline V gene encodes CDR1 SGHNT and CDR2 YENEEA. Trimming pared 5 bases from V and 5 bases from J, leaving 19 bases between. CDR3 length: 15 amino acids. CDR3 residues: CASSARESSVDEQYF. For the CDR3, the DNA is TGTGCCAGCAGCGCCCGCGAAAGCTCGGTTGACGAGCAGTACTTC.

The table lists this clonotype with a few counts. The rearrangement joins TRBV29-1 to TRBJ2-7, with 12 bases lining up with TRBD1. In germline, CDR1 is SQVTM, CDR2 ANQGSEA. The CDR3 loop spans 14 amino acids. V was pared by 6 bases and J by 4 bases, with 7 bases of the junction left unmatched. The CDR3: CSVAGTGGMYEQYF. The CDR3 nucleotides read TGCAGCGTCGCCGGGACAGGGGGCATGTACGAGCAGTACTTC.

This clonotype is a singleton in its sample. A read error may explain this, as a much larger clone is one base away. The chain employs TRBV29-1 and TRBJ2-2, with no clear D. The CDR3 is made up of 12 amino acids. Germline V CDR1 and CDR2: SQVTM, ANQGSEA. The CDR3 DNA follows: TGCGGCGTTACAGCGAACACCGGGGAGCTGTTTTTT. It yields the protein CGVTANTGELFF.

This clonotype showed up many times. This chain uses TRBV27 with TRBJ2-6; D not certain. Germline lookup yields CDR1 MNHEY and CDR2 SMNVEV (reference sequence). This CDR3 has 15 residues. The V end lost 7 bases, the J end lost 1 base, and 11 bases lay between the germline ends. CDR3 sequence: CASKEVGSGANVLTF. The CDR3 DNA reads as TGTGCCAGCAAAGAAGTAGGGTCTGGGGCCAACGTCCTGACTTTC.